The present T cell receptor (beta chain) was sequenced within a study of identical twins. Study-wide findings and caveats: Reduced insertions were recorded for abundant cord blood beta clonotypes, with no such pattern in memory repertoires.

CDR1 and CDR2 (germline): ENHRY, SYGVKD. V shed 0 bases and J shed 2 bases, with 10 bases lying between them. The CDR3 runs to 15 residues. Remarks on this clonotype: Its antigen remains unidentified.

A universal primer site arose from template switching, and cDNA bore unique molecular identifiers. TCRdb re-analysed the 5' RACE reads in MiXCR, keeping a single row per CDR3 protein. Of 450,000 to 650,000 distinct CDR3 sequences listed, approximately 9.6% are singletons. In addition, the sample was reused for a study of yellow fever vaccine responses in identical twins. From that second work: Vaccine-induced T cell responses in twins were reportedly observed to appear partly convergent, partly personalized.

Source material: PBMCs. This rearrangement joins TRBV10-3 to TRBJ1-1; D remains ambiguous. The origin of this receptor is a woman between 18 and 30 years old in good health. The CDR3, as DNA: TGTGCCATCAGTGAGTCTCTCGTACTTAACACTGAAGCTTTCTTT. Its protein product is CAISESLVLNTEAFF.